The clone carrying this T cell receptor (beta chain) was picked up one time. The target antigen is unknown. The data were produced by immunoSEQ multiplex PCR, yet TCRdb's version contains in-frame clones alone and is incomplete. Among around 150,000 clones, about 88% were seen once, and the ten largest hold 3% to 3.5%. This entry is derived from a study of cytotoxic CD8 clonotypes in ibrutinib-treated CLL. Looking at the study overall: Investigators collected response samples after a median about 12 months of treatment, range 6 to 36. When averaged across all of the samples, the counts came to 255,043 productive templates and about 100,000 productive rearrangements. Notes on the study in general: Sustained-remission patients were sampled at different times than progressing patients were.

V lost 1 base, J lost 2 bases, and 5 bases stayed unmatched. Germline CDR1 is SGHKS and CDR2 is YYEKEE (reference sequence). This CDR3 spans 15 amino acids. The chain recombines TRBV5-5 with TRBJ1-1; 7 positions match TRBD1. This sequence originates from a human donor with chronic lymphocytic leukemia. This sample comprised PBMCs, obtained at disease progression, from a patient treated with ibrutinib. This chain's CDR3 is CASSLRGGTNTEAFF. The CDR3 region has the DNA TGTGCCAGCAGCTTGCGAGGGGGCACAAACACTGAAGCTTTCTTT.